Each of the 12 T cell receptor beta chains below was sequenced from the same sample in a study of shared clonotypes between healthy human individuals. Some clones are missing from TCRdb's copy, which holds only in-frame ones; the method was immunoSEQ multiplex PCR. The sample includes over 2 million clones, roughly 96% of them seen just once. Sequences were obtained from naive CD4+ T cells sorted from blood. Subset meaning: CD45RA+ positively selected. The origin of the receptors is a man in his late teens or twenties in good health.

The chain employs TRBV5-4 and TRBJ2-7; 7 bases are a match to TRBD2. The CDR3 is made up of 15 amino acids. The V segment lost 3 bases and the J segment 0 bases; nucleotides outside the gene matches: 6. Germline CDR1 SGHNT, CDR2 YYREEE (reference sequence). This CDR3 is CASSSPAGSSYEQYF. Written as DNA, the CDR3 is TGTGCCAGCAGCTCCCCAGCGGGGAGCTCCTACGAGCAGTACTTC.

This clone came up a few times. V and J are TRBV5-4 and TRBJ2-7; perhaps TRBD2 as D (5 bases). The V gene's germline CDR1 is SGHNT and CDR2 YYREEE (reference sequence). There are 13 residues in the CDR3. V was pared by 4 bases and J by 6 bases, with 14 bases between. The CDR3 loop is CASSEEGLGEQYF. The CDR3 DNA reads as TGTGCCAGCAGCGAAGAGGGCCTAGGCGAGCAGTACTTC.

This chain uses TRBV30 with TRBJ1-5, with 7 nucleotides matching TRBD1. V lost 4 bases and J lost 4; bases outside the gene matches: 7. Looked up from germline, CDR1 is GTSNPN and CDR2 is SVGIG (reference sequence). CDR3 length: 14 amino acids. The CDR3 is CAWNRGYGNQPQHF. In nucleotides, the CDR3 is TGTGCCTGGAACAGGGGATACGGAAATCAGCCCCAGCATTTT. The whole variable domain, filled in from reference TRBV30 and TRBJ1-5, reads SQTIHQWPATLVQPVGSPLSLECTVEGTSNPNLYWYRQAAGRGLQLLFYSVGIGQISSEVPQNLSASRPQDRQFILSSKKLLLSDSGFYLCAWNRGYGNQPQHFGDGTRLSIL.

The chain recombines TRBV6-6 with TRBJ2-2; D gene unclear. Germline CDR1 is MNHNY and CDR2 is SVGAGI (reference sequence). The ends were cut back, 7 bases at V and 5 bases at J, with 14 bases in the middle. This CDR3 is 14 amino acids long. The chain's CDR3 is CASIGLGGTGELFF. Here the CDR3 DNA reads TGTGCCAGCATTGGGCTAGGTGGGACCGGGGAGCTGTTTTTT.

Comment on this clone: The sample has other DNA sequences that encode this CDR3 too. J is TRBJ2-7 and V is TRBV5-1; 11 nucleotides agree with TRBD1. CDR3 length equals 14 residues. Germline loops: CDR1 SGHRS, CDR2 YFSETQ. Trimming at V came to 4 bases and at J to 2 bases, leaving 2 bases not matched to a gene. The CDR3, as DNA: TGCGCCAGCAGCCGGGGACAGGGGGCCTACGAGCAGTACTTC. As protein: CASSRGQGAYEQYF.

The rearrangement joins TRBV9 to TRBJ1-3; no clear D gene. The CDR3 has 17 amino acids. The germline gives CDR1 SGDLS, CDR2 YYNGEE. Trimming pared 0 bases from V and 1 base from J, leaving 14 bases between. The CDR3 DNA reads TGTGCCAGCAGCGTAGATTCTTCTGCCGGGTCTGGAAACACCATATATTTT. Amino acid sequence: CASSVDSSAGSGNTIYF.

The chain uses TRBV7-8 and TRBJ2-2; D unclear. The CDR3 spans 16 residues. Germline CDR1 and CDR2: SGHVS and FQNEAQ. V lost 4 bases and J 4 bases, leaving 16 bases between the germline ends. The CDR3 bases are TGTGCCAGCAGCTACAATACCCCAGCAGCCACCGGGGAGCTGTTTTTT. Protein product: CASSYNTPAATGELFF.

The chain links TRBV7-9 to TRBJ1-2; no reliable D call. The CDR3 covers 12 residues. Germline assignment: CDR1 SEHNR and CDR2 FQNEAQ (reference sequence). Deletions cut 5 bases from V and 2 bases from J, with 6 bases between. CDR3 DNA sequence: TGTGCCAGCAGCCGTCCCAACTATGGCTACACCTTC. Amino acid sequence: CASSRPNYGYTF.

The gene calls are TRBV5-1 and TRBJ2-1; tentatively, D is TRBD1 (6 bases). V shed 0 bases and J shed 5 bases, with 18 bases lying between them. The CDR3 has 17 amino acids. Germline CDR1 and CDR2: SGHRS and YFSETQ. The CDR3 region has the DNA TGCGCCAGCAGCTTGGCCGGGACACAGGTTATCCACAATGAGCAGTTCTTC. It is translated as CASSLAGTQVIHNEQFF.

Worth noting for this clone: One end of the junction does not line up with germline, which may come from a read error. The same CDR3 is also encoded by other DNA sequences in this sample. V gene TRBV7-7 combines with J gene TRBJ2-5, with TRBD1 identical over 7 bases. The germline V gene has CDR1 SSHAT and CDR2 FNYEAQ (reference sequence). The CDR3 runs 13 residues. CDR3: CASSRDRAETQYF. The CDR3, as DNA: TGTGCTAGCAGCCGAGACAGGGCGGAGACCCAGTACTTC.

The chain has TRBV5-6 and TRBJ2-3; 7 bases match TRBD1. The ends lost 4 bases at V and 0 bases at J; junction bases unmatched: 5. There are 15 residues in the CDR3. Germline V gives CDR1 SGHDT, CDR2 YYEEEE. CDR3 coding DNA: TGTGCCAGCAGCCGCGGACAGGTTAGCACAGATACGCAGTATTTT. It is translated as CASSRGQVSTDTQYF. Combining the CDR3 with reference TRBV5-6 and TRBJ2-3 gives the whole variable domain DAGVTQSPTHLIKTRGQQVTLRCSPKSGHDTVSWYQQALGQGPQFIFQYYEEEERQRGNFPDRFSGHQFPNYSSELNVNALLLGDSALYLCASSRGQVSTDTQYFGPGTRLTVL.

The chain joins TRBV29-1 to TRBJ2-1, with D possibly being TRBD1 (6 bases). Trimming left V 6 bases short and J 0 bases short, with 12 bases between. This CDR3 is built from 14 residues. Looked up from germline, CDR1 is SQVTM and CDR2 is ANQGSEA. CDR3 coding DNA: TGCAGCGTCGAACAGGGTTCCTCCTACAATGAGCAGTTCTTC. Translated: CSVEQGSSYNEQFF.